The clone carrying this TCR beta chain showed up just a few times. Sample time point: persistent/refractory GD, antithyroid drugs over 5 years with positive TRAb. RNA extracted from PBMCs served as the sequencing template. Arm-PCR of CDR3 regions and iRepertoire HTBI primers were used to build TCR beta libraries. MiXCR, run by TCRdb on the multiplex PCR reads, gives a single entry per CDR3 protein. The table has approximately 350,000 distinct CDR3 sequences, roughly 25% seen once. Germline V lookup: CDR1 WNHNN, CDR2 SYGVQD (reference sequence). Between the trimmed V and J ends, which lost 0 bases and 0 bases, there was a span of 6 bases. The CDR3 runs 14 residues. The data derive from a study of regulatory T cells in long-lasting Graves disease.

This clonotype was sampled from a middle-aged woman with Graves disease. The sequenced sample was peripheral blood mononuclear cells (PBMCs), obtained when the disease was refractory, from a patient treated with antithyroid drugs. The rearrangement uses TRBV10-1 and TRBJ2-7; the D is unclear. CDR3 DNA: TGCGCCAGCAGTGAGTCCGTAGACTCCTACGAGCAGTACTTC. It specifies CASSESVDSYEQYF.